A selection of T cell receptor beta chains follows, all from one sample in a study of cytomegalovirus exposure and HLA in healthy donors. Here immunoSEQ multiplex PCR was the method, and the copy in TCRdb shows in-frame clones only, minus some. The table has approximately 250,000 clones, roughly 81% seen once. The sample consisted of PBMCs. These receptors originate from a girl aged 2-10 years in good health and CMV-seronegative. Both conserved end residues are part of each CDR3. A D gene is named only where the DNA matches it firmly. The listing skips clone size in some rows; elsewhere it reads once, few, many or a size class.

-,TRBJ2-3,TRBV4-2,TRBD2,16,TGTGCCAGCAGCCGCAGACTAGCGGGGGACACAGATACGCAGTATTTT,CASSRRLAGDTDTQYF
-,TRBJ1-5,TRBV27,TRBD1,16,TGTGCCAGCAGTTACAGGGGGACGTCGAGCAATCAGCCCCAGCATTTT,CASSYRGTSSNQPQHF
-,TRBJ1-5,TRBV19,-,15,TGTGCCAGTAGTATCGGAGGAACCGCGGATCAGCCCCAGCATTTT,CASSIGGTADQPQHF
-,TRBJ1-5,TRBV27,-,14,TGTGCCAGCACCACTGCACCAGGGAATCAGCCCCAGCATTTT,CASTTAPGNQPQHF
-,TRBJ2-7,TRBV29-1,TRBD1,14,TGCAGCGTTGTCCAGGGACAGCCACCCTACGAGCAGTACTTC,CSVVQGQPPYEQYF
-,TRBJ1-1,TRBV12-5,-,12,TGTGCTAGTGGTTTACAGAACACTGAAGCTTTCTTT,CASGLQNTEAFF
-,TRBJ2-7,TRBV2,-,12,TGTGCCAGCAGCACGGGTCTTAACGAGCAGTACTTC,CASSTGLNEQYF
-,TRBJ2-2,TRBV19,TRBD1,17,TGTGCCAGTACGACAGGGGGCCCGATTGTAAGCACCGGGGAGCTGTTTTTT,CASTTGGPIVSTGELFF
-,TRBJ1-2,TRBV5-4,-,16,TGTGCCAGCAGCTTCGGGTTGGGGGCCCTGAACTATGGCTACACCTTC,CASSFGLGALNYGYTF
-,TRBJ2-3,TRBV29-1,-,14,TGCAGCGTTGAAGCGGGAGTCCTTACAGATACGCAGTATTTT,CSVEAGVLTDTQYF
-,TRBJ1-5,TRBV6-5,TRBD1,15,TGTGCCAGCAGTCCCCGGACAGGGTGGAATCAGCCCCAGCATTTT,CASSPRTGWNQPQHF
-,TRBJ2-1,TRBV5-1,TRBD2,16,TGCGCCAGCAGCCGGGCCGGGACTAGCGAGTACAATGAGCAGTTCTTC,CASSRAGTSEYNEQFF
once,TRBJ2-5,TRBV5-4,-,15,TGTGCCAGCAGCTTTACAGGGAAGCGAAAAGAGACCCAGTACTTC,CASSFTGKRKETQYF
-,TRBJ1-1,TRBV4-1,-,15,TGCGCCAGCAGCCAAGATGGGAGCTGGGCCACTGAAGCTTTCTTT,CASSQDGSWATEAFF
-,TRBJ1-4,TRBV15,-,17,TGTGCCACCAGCAGGCCCTGGACTCTGTCAACTAATGAAAAACTGTTTTTT,CATSRPWTLSTNEKLFF
-,TRBJ2-3,TRBV6-1,TRBD1,14,TGTGCCAGCAGGCGACAGGGAAAGGAAGATACGCAGTATTTT,CASRRQGKEDTQYF
-,TRBJ1-3,TRBV7-9,-,18,TGTGCCAGCAGCTCTACCCCATCCGGAGGGGAGGAACGAAACACCATATATTTT,CASSSTPSGGEERNTIYF
few,TRBJ1-1,TRBV6-5,-,14,TGTGCCAGCAGCGACAGGCGACTGAACACTGAAGCTTTCTTT,CASSDRRLNTEAFF
-,TRBJ1-1,TRBV7-3,-,13,TGTGCCAGCAGCTTAGCCAGGAACACTGAAGCTTTCTTT,CASSLARNTEAFF
-,TRBJ2-7,TRBV15,TRBD1,15,TGTGCCACCAGCAGAGAAGGACAGGGAGCCTACGAGCAGTACTTC,CATSREGQGAYEQYF
-,TRBJ2-7,TRBV5-1,TRBD2,15,TGCGCCAGCAGCCGAAGACTAGCGGGAGTACAAGAGCAGTACTTC,CASSRRLAGVQEQYF
-,TRBJ1-2,TRBV6-1,TRBD1,12,TGTGCCAGCGAGGGGACAGCACCTGGCTACACCTTC,CASEGTAPGYTF
-,TRBJ2-5,TRBV7-3,-,17,TGTGCCAGCAGCTTAGGGGGGGCTTCTGCTAGCGGAGAGACCCAGTACTTC,CASSLGGASASGETQYF
-,TRBJ2-7,TRBV5-1,TRBD1,11,TGCGCCAGCAGCACAGGGGGCGAGCAGTACTTC,CASSTGGEQYF
once,TRBJ2-5,TRBV7-9,-,12,TGTGCCAGCAGCCCCCCGGGGGAGACCCAGTACTTC,CASSPPGETQYF
-,TRBJ2-3,TRBV2,-,14,TGTGCCAGCAGGAGACGACAGGTCACAGATACGCAGTATTTT,CASRRRQVTDTQYF